The clone carrying this T cell receptor beta chain was seen ten or more times. Its specificity is unknown. Relying on iRepertoire HTBI primers and Arm-PCR of CDR3 regions, the team built TCR beta libraries. TCRdb itself ran the multiplex PCR reads through MiXCR, one entry per CDR3 protein. The repertoire holds more than 350,000 distinct CDR3 sequences, with around 20% as singletons. These data originate in a study of regulatory T cells in long-lasting Graves disease. General study points: Researchers reported studying only peripheral blood, not thyroid tissue.

Time point denoted: persistent/refractory GD, antithyroid drugs over 5 years with positive TRAb. The TCR library was made from RNA that had been extracted from PBMCs in TRIzol. As collected, the peripheral blood samples measured 7 to 9.5 milliliters each and went into EDTA tubes. The V end was cut by 10 bases, the J end by 7 bases, with 14 bases between. Per germline, CDR1 MNHNS and CDR2 SASEGT. The CDR3 spans 13 residues. The rearrangement links TRBV6-1 to TRBJ2-6; possibly TRBD1 for D (5 bases). This clonotype was obtained from a female donor with Graves disease. The sequencing here drew on peripheral blood mononuclear cells (PBMCs), taken when the disease was refractory, from a patient treated with antithyroid drugs. The CDR3 here is CANSPGYANVLTF. Written as DNA, the CDR3 is TGTGCCAACTCACCAGGGTATGCCAACGTCCTGACTTTC.